One sample yielded the 12 T cell receptor beta chains listed below, sequenced in a study of T cells in Graves' hyperthyroidism and ophthalmopathy. Researchers amplified the TCR beta CDR3 regions from RNA transcripts. RT-PCR in the first round (using the HTBI primer set) targeted the TCR CDR3. Each CDR3 protein gets one entry after TCRdb re-called the multiplex PCR reads with MiXCR. Of fewer than 250,000 distinct CDR3 sequences in the sample, about 15% were seen once. The material sequenced was blood. The receptor set was obtained from a man aged 50 to 60 with Graves' hyperthyroidism.

This chain uses TRBV4-3 with TRBJ2-3; the match to TRBD2 covers 8 bases. The CDR3 runs to 22 residues. Trimming at V came to 0 bases and at J to 0 bases, leaving 20 bases not matched to a gene. The germline V gene has CDR1 LGHNA and CDR2 YSLEER. CDR3 region: CASSQDEGKGRTSSPSTDTQYF. The DNA of the CDR3 is TGCGCCAGCAGCCAAGATGAAGGGAAGGGGCGGACTAGCAGCCCAAGCACAGATACGCAGTATTTT.

This clonotype was seen at least ten times. The chain recombines TRBV28 with TRBJ1-5, with TRBD1 matching over 8 bases. The germline V gene encodes CDR1 MDHEN and CDR2 SYDVKM. The CDR3 runs 15 residues. V was clipped by 10 bases and J by 3 bases; unmatched bases: 11. CDR3 in amino acids: CATMDRARFNQPQHF. Here the CDR3 DNA reads TGTGCCACTATGGACAGGGCGAGATTCAATCAGCCCCAGCATTTT.

This clonotype was counted at least ten times. The rearrangement links TRBV18 to TRBJ2-5; TRBD1 aligns across 9 bases. The CDR3 sequence is 15 residues long. Germline V gives CDR1 KGHSH, CDR2 LQKENI. Trimming at V came to 4 bases and at J to 2 bases, leaving 5 bases not matched to a gene. The CDR3 spells CASSRIGTGQETQYF. CDR3 coding DNA: TGTGCCAGCTCACGTATCGGGACAGGGCAAGAGACCCAGTACTTC.

This clonotype was counted a few times. The chain recombines TRBV7-8 with TRBJ2-1; maybe TRBD1 (6 bases). V was pared by 3 bases and J by 9 bases, with 9 bases between. Germline lookup yields CDR1 SGHVS and CDR2 FQNEAQ. This CDR3 spans 12 amino acids. Here the CDR3 DNA reads TGTGCCAGCAGCTTGGGGGCGGGTGAGCAGTTCTTC. Its translation is CASSLGAGEQFF. The full variable domain, with the rest looked up from reference TRBV7-8 and TRBJ2-1, is GAGVSQSPRYKVAKRGQDVALRCDPISGHVSLFWYQQALGQGPEFLTYFQNEAQLDKSGLPSDRFFAERPEGSVSTLKIQRTQQEDSAVYLCASSLGAGEQFFGPGTRLTVL.

This clonotype came up a few times. This chain joins TRBV25-1 and TRBJ1-6, with TRBD1 matching 9 bases. Unmatched junction bases numbered 6, after V lost 5 bases and J lost 7 bases. Germline V gives CDR1 MGHDK, CDR2 SYGVNS. The CDR3 runs 15 residues. DNA of the CDR3: TGTGCCAGCAGTTTCGGGACAGGGAGAAATTCACCCCTCCACTTT. Translated, it gives CASSFGTGRNSPLHF.

The sample holds many counts of this clonotype. This sequence joins TRBV6-1 and TRBJ2-7; D gene uncertain. The V and J ends lost 5 bases and 6 bases respectively, with 11 bases between them. The germline CDR1 and CDR2 sequences are MNHNS and SASEGT. The CDR3 extends over 12 amino acids. The CDR3 sequence is CASSSGAREQYF. CDR3 nucleotide sequence: TGTGCCAGCAGTTCAGGAGCTCGCGAGCAGTACTTC.

This clonotype was picked up many times. This chain links TRBV7-9 with TRBJ2-2, with TRBD1 matching 7 bases. CDR3 length equals 15 residues. Losses at the gene ends were 6 bases for V and 1 base for J; bases not matched to a gene: 5. The germline CDR1 and CDR2 sequences are SEHNR and FQNEAQ (reference sequence). The CDR3 bases are TGTGCCAGCAGGTCGGGACAGATGAACACCGGGGAGCTGTTTTTT. Amino acids: CASRSGQMNTGELFF.

Ten or more counts support this clonotype. The chain joins TRBV3-1 to TRBJ2-1; 7 nucleotides line up with TRBD2. This CDR3 is built from 12 residues. J gave up 1 base and V 10 bases, and 1 base lay outside the gene matches. Germline V gives CDR1 LGHDT, CDR2 YNNKEL (reference sequence). The CDR3 reads CATGGSYNEQFF. DNA of the CDR3: TGTGCCACGGGGGGTTCCTACAATGAGCAGTTCTTC.

This clonotype has ten or more counts. The genes are TRBV28 and TRBJ2-7, with D tentatively TRBD2 (5 bases). The CDR3 covers 14 residues. CDR1 MDHEN and CDR2 SYDVKM come from the germline V gene. The germline V and J ends were trimmed by 3 bases and 3 bases, with 12 bases remaining between them. This CDR3 reads CASSFREVSYEQYF. The CDR3 nucleotides are TGTGCCAGCAGTTTCCGGGAAGTGAGCTACGAGCAGTACTTC.

The rearrangement links TRBV25-1 to TRBJ1-2; tentatively, D is TRBD1 (5 bases). Between the trimmed V and J ends, which lost 6 bases and 1 base, there was a span of 24 bases. The CDR3 has 18 residues. Germline lookup yields CDR1 MGHDK and CDR2 SYGVNS. Written as DNA, the CDR3 is TGTGCCAGCAGCAGATACCGATCCGGGACGGCTAATAACTATGGCTACACCTTC. Translated: CASSRYRSGTANNYGYTF.

V usage is TRBV29-1 and J usage is TRBJ1-5; 7 bases align to TRBD1. The CDR3 sequence is 13 residues long. V dropped 6 bases and J dropped 5; count of bases not matched to a gene: 7. CDR1 and CDR2 from the germline V gene are SQVTM and ANQGSEA. CDR3 in amino acids: CSVQTGNDQPQHF. The CDR3 coding sequence is TGCAGCGTCCAGACAGGGAACGATCAGCCCCAGCATTTT.

The table lists this clonotype with many counts. The chain is built from TRBV13 and TRBJ2-3; D not resolved. Trimming pared 2 bases from V and 7 bases from J, leaving 7 bases between. CDR1 and CDR2 from the germline V gene are PRHDT and FYEKMQ (reference sequence). This CDR3 region has 12 residues. DNA for the CDR3: TGTGCCAGCAGCTTAAGCGACCATACGCAGTATTTT. Its translation: CASSLSDHTQYF. Based on the CDR3 plus reference TRBV13 and TRBJ2-3, the full variable domain is AAGVIQSPRHLIKEKRETATLKCYPIPRHDTVYWYQQGPGQDPQFLISFYEKMQSDKGSIPDRFSAQQFSDYHSELNMSSLELGDSALYFCASSLSDHTQYFGPGTRLTVL.